This TCR beta chain was identified in a study of CD8+ T cells in alopecia areata. For the study at large: Treated patients took oral tofacitinib at 5 to 10 mg twice daily. Study results and limitations: Sequencing of scalp samples also captures resident alphabeta T cells of normal skin. It was observed that many expanded lesional clones persisted in scalp and blood during tofacitinib. Relative to normal scalp, lesional scalp, especially alopecia totalis/universalis, showed higher clonality.

Treatment here: oral pan-JAK inhibitor, 5-10 mg twice daily. To note about this clone: Its antigen is unknown.

TCR sequencing used cDNA made by reverse transcription of extracted RNA. Data came from immunoSEQ multiplex PCR; TCRdb stores just in-frame clones and leaves some out. The repertoire holds 100,000 to 150,000 clones, 61% seen once, with around 6% in the top ten. This receptor was taken from a human donor with alopecia areata. This material consisted of CD4+ T cells sorted from blood, taken at week 4, from a patient treated with tofacitinib.

The CDR3: CASSVDIWAGRNGYTF. The DNA for the CDR3 is TGTGCCAGCAGCGTAGACATTTGGGCAGGGAGAAATGGCTACACCTTC. This chain connects TRBV9 to TRBJ1-2; maybe TRBD1 (5 bases). The length of the CDR3 is 16 residues. V was cut by 0 bases and J by 6 bases, with 18 bases left in between. Germline V gene sequence: CDR1 SGDLS, CDR2 YYNGEE.